These 14 T cell receptor beta chains were sequenced from one sample in a study of memory CD8 T cells in hepatitis C reinfection. The data were produced by immunoSEQ multiplex PCR, yet TCRdb's version contains in-frame clones alone and is incomplete. The sample has under 60,000 clones; just under 90% are singletons. Time point in this sample: pre-reinfection, 55 to 20 weeks before reinfection detection. No in vitro expansion preceded TCR sequencing of the sorted cells. Sequenced sample: naive CD8+ T cells sorted from blood. The receptors were sampled from a man younger than 35 with hepatitis C virus infection.

V is TRBV6-5 and J is TRBJ2-6; D gene ambiguous. Germline CDR1 MNHEY, CDR2 SVGAGI. CDR3 size: 15 residues. The V gene lost 6 bases and the J gene lost 0 bases, with 9 bases spanning the gap. As DNA, the CDR3 is TGTGCCAGCAGCCCCGACACCTCTGGGGCCAACGTCCTGACTTTC. Translating gives CASSPDTSGANVLTF.

The chain couples TRBV7-8 to TRBJ1-5; D gene uncertain. The CDR3 has 15 residues. The germline V and J ends were trimmed by 0 bases and 7 bases, with 13 bases remaining between them. Germline loops: CDR1 SGHVS, CDR2 FQNEAQ. The CDR3 spells CASSLAPPGSQPQHF. Here the CDR3 DNA reads TGTGCCAGCAGCTTAGCGCCTCCGGGGTCCCAGCCCCAGCATTTT.

The V call is TRBV7-9, the J call TRBJ2-1; D might be TRBD2 (5 bases). Germline CDR1 reads SEHNR; CDR2 reads FQNEAQ (reference sequence). There are 17 residues in the CDR3. The ends were cut back, 2 bases at V and 7 bases at J, with 21 bases in the middle. The CDR3 bases are TGTGCCAGCAGCTTAATTTCTCTAGACTACGCGGGTAATGAGCAGTTCTTC. Translation: CASSLISLDYAGNEQFF.

In this sample, this clone turned up a few times. The rearrangement joins TRBV30 to TRBJ1-1; 9 bases agree with TRBD1. CDR1 is GTSNPN, CDR2 SVGIG, per germline (reference sequence). With V trimmed by 3 bases and J by 4 bases, 12 bases remained unmatched. The CDR3 is 16 residues long. The CDR3 loop reads CAWRGDRANGGTEAFF. CDR3 in DNA: TGTGCCTGGAGGGGGGACAGGGCCAATGGTGGCACTGAAGCTTTCTTT.

The chain combines TRBV7-2 with TRBJ2-5; 9 bases agree with TRBD1. CDR3 size: 17 residues. J gave up 2 bases and V 5 bases, and 12 bases lay outside the gene matches. The V gene's germline CDR1 is SGHTA and CDR2 FQGNSA. The CDR3 DNA reads as TGTGCCAGCAGCCCTTACCGGACAGGGGCCCTTCAAGAGACCCAGTACTTC. Translation: CASSPYRTGALQETQYF. Filled out from reference TRBV7-2 and TRBJ2-5, the complete variable domain reads GAGVSQSPSNKVTEKGKDVELRCDPISGHTALYWYRQSLGQGLEFLIYFQGNSAPDKSGLPSDRFSAERTGGSVSTLTIQRTQQEDSAVYLCASSPYRTGALQETQYFGPGTRLLVL.

The chain couples TRBV7-9 to TRBJ2-7, with D hard to call. This CDR3 region has 12 residues. Trimming pared 6 bases from V and 0 bases from J, leaving 6 bases between. In germline, CDR1 is SEHNR, CDR2 FQNEAQ (reference sequence). The CDR3 spells CASSDISYEQYV. The CDR3 region has the DNA TGTGCCAGCAGTGACATCTCCTACGAGCAGTACGTC.

This clone was seen more than once but under ten times. The chain carries TRBV12-1 and TRBJ1-1; TRBD1 was called by the table and not checked on the DNA. TRBV12-1 is annotated as a pseudogene. This CDR3 is 16 amino acids long. CDR3 amino acids: CASSFGTGGSVTEAFF. CDR3 in DNA: TGTGCCAGCAGCTTCGGGACAGGGGGCTCGGTCACTGAAGCTTTCTTT.

V and J are TRBV15 and TRBJ2-7; 8 bases map to TRBD1. The germline CDR1 and CDR2 sequences are LNHNV and YYDKDF (reference sequence). Trimming removed 4 bases from V and 8 bases from J; junction bases left unmatched: 13. CDR3 size: 15 residues. The CDR3 DNA is TGTGCCACCAGCATTCCCCAGGGGGCTGCGCTACAGCAGTACTTC. Its protein is CATSIPQGAALQQYF.

The chain uses TRBV2 and TRBJ2-7; the match to TRBD2 covers 10 bases. CDR3 length: 16 amino acids. V shed 4 bases and J 0 bases; nucleotides not matched to a gene: 6. From germline, CDR1 is SNHLY and CDR2 FYNNEI. CDR3 residues: CASSARLAGRSYEQYF. CDR3 in DNA: TGTGCCAGCAGTGCCCGACTAGCGGGTCGCTCCTACGAGCAGTACTTC.

The V call is TRBV13, the J call TRBJ2-3; perhaps TRBD2 as D (6 bases). CDR1 and CDR2 from the germline V gene are PRHDT and FYEKMQ (reference sequence). V gave up 5 bases and J gave up 0 bases, with 15 bases separating them. This CDR3 contains 16 residues. CDR3 amino acids: CASSGSLAVSTDTQYF. CDR3 nucleotide sequence: TGTGCCAGCAGCGGCTCTTTAGCGGTTAGCACAGATACGCAGTATTTT.

The J gene is TRBJ1-1, the V gene TRBV7-9; D may be TRBD1 (6 bases). The V end was cut by 1 base, the J end by 4 bases, with 13 bases between. Germline V lookup: CDR1 SEHNR, CDR2 FQNEAQ (reference sequence). CDR3 length: 15 residues. The CDR3 sequence is CASSLGGGQSTEAFF. The CDR3 DNA reads as TGTGCCAGCAGCTTAGGGGGGGGGCAGAGCACTGAAGCTTTCTTT.

V and J are TRBV29-1 and TRBJ1-2; D is possibly TRBD1 (6 bases). CDR3 size: 12 residues. Between the trimmed V and J ends, which lost 5 bases and 4 bases, there was a span of 11 bases. From germline, CDR1 is SQVTM and CDR2 ANQGSEA. The CDR3 is CSVMSDSYGYTF. The CDR3 DNA reads as TGCAGCGTTATGTCGGACAGCTATGGCTACACCTTC.

The gene calls are TRBV5-6 and TRBJ1-2, with D possibly being TRBD1 (6 bases). CDR1 and CDR2 (germline): SGHDT, YYEEEE. The V end lost 3 bases, the J end lost 5 bases, and 17 bases lay between the germline ends. The CDR3 totals 15 residues. The DNA for the CDR3 is TGTGCCAGCAGCTCCAGACAGGAAAAGATATATGGCTACACCTTC. Its translation is CASSSRQEKIYGYTF.

This rearrangement joins TRBV27 to TRBJ2-3; no clear D gene. CDR1 and CDR2 from the germline V gene are MNHEY and SMNVEV (reference sequence). V lost 3 bases, J lost 6 bases, and 10 bases lay in between. The CDR3 loop spans 13 amino acids. For the CDR3, the DNA is TGTGCCAGCAGTTTCCCCGAGGCCGATACGCAGTATTTT. This sequence encodes CASSFPEADTQYF.